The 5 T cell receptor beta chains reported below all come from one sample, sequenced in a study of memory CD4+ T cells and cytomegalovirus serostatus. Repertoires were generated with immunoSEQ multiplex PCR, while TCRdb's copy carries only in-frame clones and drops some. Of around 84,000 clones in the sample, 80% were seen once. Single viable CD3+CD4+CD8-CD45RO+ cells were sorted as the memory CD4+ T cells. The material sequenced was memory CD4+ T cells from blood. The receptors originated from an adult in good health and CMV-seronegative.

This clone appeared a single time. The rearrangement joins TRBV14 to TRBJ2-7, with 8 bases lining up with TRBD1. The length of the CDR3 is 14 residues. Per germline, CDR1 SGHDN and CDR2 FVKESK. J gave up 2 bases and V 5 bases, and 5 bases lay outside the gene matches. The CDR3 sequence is CASSSMTGAYEQYF. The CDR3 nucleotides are TGTGCCAGCAGCTCCATGACAGGGGCCTACGAGCAGTACTTC.

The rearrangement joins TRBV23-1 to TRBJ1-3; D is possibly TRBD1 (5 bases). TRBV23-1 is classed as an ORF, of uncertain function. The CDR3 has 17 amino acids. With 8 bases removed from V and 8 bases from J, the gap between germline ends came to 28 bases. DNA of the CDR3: TGCGCCAGCCCTCCAAATCGCGGGGCTCTTTATCGCCACACCATATATTTT. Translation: CASPPNRGALYRHTIYF.

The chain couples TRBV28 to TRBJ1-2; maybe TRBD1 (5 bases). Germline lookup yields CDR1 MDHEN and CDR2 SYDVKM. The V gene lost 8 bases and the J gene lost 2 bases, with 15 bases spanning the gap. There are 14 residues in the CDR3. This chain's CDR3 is CASGDGARNYGYTF. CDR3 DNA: TGTGCCAGCGGGGACGGGGCGCGGAACTATGGCTACACCTTC.

The CDR3 region is CASSLNRPKEQFF. The CDR3 bases are TGTGCCAGCAGCTTAAATCGGCCGAAGGAGCAGTTCTTC. V and J are TRBV7-6 and TRBJ2-1; no clear D gene. Germline CDR1 SGHVS, CDR2 FNYEAQ. Trimming stripped 2 bases from V and 10 bases from J, with 12 bases between. The CDR3 spans 13 residues.

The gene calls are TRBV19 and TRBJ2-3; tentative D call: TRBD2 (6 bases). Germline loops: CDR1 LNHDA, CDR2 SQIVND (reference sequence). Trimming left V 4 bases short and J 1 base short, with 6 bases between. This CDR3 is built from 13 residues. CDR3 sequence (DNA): TGTGCCAGTAGTAGCGGGGGCACAGATACGCAGTATTTT. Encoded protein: CASSSGGTDTQYF.